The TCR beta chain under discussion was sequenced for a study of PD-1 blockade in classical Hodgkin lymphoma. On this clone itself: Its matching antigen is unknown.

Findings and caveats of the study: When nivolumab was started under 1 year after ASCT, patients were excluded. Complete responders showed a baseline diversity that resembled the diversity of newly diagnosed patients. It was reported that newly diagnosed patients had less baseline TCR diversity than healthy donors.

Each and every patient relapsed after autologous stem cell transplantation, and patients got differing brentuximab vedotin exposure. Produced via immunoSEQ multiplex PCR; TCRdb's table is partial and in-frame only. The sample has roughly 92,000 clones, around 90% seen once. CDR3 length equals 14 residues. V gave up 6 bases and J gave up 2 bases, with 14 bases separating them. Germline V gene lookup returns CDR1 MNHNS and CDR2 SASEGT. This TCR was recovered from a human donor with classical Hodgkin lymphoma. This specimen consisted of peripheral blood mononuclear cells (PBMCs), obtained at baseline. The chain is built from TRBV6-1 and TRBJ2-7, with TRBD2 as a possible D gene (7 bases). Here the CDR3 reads CASRSQGGPYEQYF. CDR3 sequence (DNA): TGTGCCAGCAGGTCACAGGGAGGGCCCTACGAGCAGTACTTC.